Described below is a single T cell receptor beta chain sequence and its context. The antigen it recognizes is unknown. The sample holds no much larger clone one base away, and base qualities are not on file. These data originate in a study of siplizumab effects on memory and regulatory T cells (dated by TCRdb to the late 2010s). Turning to the overall study: The effect of the anti-CD2 antibody siplizumab on alloreactive T-cell subsets was examined in allogeneic mixed lymphocyte reactions constructed from human PBMCs. Points the paper makes about the study in general: Unstimulated naive T cells appeared to be more diverse than memory T cells, and naive cells seemed to make a substantial contribution to the alloresponse. Sequences below about 10^-5 frequency were poorly captured, so only a minor fraction of alloreactive clones could be mapped to unstimulated subsets. For roughly 75-95% of proliferating CD4+ or CD8+ clones, no naive or memory phenotype could be assigned. Siplizumab significantly reduced the cumulative frequency of alloreactive sequences traceable to unstimulated CD4+ memory T cells. Whether proliferating Tregs from siplizumab cultures were suppressive was not functionally confirmed. Of the alloreactive CD4+ clones that could be mapped, the Treg-derived share averaged roughly 69% with siplizumab compared with roughly 27% in control reactions.

Sorted unstimulated T cells and proliferating T cells recovered from mixed lymphocyte reactions were subjected to TCRbeta CDR3 sequencing. Fresh whole blood from approximately 10 HLA-typed healthy donors was used to isolate PBMCs. For CDR1 and CDR2, the germline V gene lists SGHVS and FQNEAQ. V is cut back by 5 bases and J by 9 bases, with 9 bases in the junction unmatched. The CDR3 starts with the cysteine, ends with the phenylalanine, and has 15 residues. Of the read, only the CDR3 DNA is kept; its 45 bases are in frame from base 1. The method was the immunoSEQ multiplex PCR assay. Each sample had roughly 100,000 TCR templates assayed by the deep sequencing platform. Genomic DNA extracted from sorted T cells was used for TCRbeta CDR3 sequencing. The study's processing was this. The R programming language was used for clonal analysis of TCRbeta CDR3 data. Comparing unstimulated samples against CFSE-low samples taken after the reaction was how alloreactive CD4+ and CD8+ clones were defined. Regulatory or non-regulatory origin of alloreactive CD4+ clones was assigned by matching sequences to the sorted unstimulated Treg and non-Treg repertoires. The source is immuneACCESS, and TCRdb retained only in-frame sequences with V and J called. Part of the clones is not carried over; for the studies checked, unresolved V genes explain less than half of this, and the remainder is unexplained. V, J and clone size are taken as reported in that table, and D and trimming were inferred from the DNA itself. For this sample there are 80,000 to 95,000 clones; approximately 95% appear just once. The ten largest clonotypes hold less than 20% of the sample.

The receptor chain draws on TRBV7-8 and TRBJ2-2, with 10 central nucleotides matching TRBD2. The receptor was derived from a human donor in good health. Sequencing was done on a sample of CD8+ T cells sorted from blood. The CDR3 reads as follows: CASSDLLAGLRELFF. The bases are TGTGCCAGCAGCGACTTACTAGCGGGGTTGCGGGAGCTGTTTTTT.